The next 7 T cell receptor beta chains were all read from a single sample in a study of blood T cell repertoires in COVID-19. The method was immunoSEQ multiplex PCR; TCRdb's version includes in-frame clones alone and lacks a portion of them. The sample comprises under 150,000 clones, roughly 84% of which are singletons, and 3.9% rests with the top ten. Material: PBMCs or T cells enriched from blood (not recorded which). These receptors all come from a man over 45 in a cohort exposed to, infected with or recovered from COVID-19 (not recorded which).

The chain uses TRBV5-1 and TRBJ1-1, with D unclear. Trimming took off 0 bases at V and 0 bases at J, with 9 bases between the two ends. Germline V gives CDR1 SGHRS, CDR2 YFSETQ. This CDR3 region has 15 residues. This CDR3 is CASSLGQRLNTEAFF. Written as DNA, the CDR3 is TGCGCCAGCAGCTTGGGACAACGTTTGAACACTGAAGCTTTCTTT.

DNA of the CDR3: TGTGCCAGCGCCAGACAGGGGGGCGAGACCCAGTACTTC. Its protein is CASARQGGETQYF. This chain joins TRBV7-2 and TRBJ2-5, with 9 nucleotides matching TRBD1. CDR3 length: 13 amino acids. Germline V gene data show CDR1 as SGHTA and CDR2 as FQGNSA. V trimming: 8 bases; J trimming: 5 bases; junction bases outside the gene matches: 6.

The chain is built from TRBV6-5 and TRBJ2-2; no clear D gene. CDR3 length equals 12 residues. The germline gives CDR1 MNHEY, CDR2 SVGAGI. Trimming took 6 bases from V and 4 from J, leaving 6 bases between them. The CDR3 DNA reads as TGTGCCAGCAGAGCGTTCACCGGGGAGCTGTTTTTT. It yields the protein CASRAFTGELFF.

The chain employs TRBV27 and TRBJ2-7; 8 bases map to TRBD1. The CDR3 length is 14 residues. CDR1 and CDR2 (germline): MNHEY, SMNVEV (reference sequence). V was pared by 2 bases and J by 4 bases, with 4 bases of the junction left unmatched. CDR3 sequence: CASSLQGAPYEQYF. CDR3 nucleotides: TGTGCCAGCAGTTTACAGGGGGCCCCTTACGAGCAGTACTTC.

V usage is TRBV6-5 and J usage is TRBJ1-1, with unresolved D. The CDR3 totals 15 residues. V lost 0 bases and J lost 4, with 12 bases in between. Germline V gives CDR1 MNHEY, CDR2 SVGAGI. The CDR3 region is CASSYSNWAGTEAFF. CDR3 sequence (DNA): TGTGCCAGCAGTTACTCGAATTGGGCAGGCACTGAAGCTTTCTTT.

The chain combines TRBV18 with TRBJ1-6; 10 nucleotides agree with TRBD1. The CDR3 runs to 19 residues. In germline, CDR1 is KGHSH, CDR2 LQKENI. Losses at the gene ends were 3 bases for V and 6 bases for J; bases not matched to a gene: 14. The CDR3 here is CASSPGTGVRGFANSPLHF. The CDR3 DNA reads TGTGCCAGCTCACCTGGGACAGGGGTTAGAGGATTTGCTAATTCACCCCTCCACTTT. Full variable domain (outside the CDR3, taken from reference TRBV18 and TRBJ1-6): NAGVMQNPRHLVRRRGQEARLRCSPMKGHSHVYWYRQLPEEGLKFMVYLQKENIIDESGMPKERFSAEFPKEGPSILRIQQVVRGDSAAYFCASSPGTGVRGFANSPLHFGNGTRLTVT.

DNA for the CDR3: TGTGCCACCTGGGACAGCTCCTACGAGCAGTACTTC. Protein: CATWDSSYEQYF. The rearrangement uses TRBV10-3 and TRBJ2-7, with TRBD1 matching over 7 bases. V dropped 10 bases and J dropped 0; count of bases not matched to a gene: 3. Germline V lookup: CDR1 ENHRY, CDR2 SYGVKD. The CDR3 sequence is 12 residues long.